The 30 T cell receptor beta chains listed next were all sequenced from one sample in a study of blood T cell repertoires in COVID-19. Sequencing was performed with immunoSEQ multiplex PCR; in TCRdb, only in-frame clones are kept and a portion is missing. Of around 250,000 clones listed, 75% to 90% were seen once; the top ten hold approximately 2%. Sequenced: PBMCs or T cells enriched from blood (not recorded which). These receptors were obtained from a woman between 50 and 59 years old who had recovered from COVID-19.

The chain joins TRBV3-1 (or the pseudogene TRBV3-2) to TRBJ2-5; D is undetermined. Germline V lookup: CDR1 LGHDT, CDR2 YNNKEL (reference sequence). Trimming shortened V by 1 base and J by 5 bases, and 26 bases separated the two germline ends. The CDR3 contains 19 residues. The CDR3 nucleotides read TGTGCCAGCAGCCAAGTGGGCCCATCACCGATCGGCCTTTGGGAGACCCAGTACTTC. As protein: CASSQVGPSPIGLWETQYF.

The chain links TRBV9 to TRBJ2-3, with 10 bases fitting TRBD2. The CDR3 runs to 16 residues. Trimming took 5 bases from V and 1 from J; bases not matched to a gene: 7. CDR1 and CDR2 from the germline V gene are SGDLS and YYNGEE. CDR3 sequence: CASSVWGTSGTDTQYF. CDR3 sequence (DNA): TGTGCCAGCAGTGTTTGGGGGACTAGCGGCACAGATACGCAGTATTTT.

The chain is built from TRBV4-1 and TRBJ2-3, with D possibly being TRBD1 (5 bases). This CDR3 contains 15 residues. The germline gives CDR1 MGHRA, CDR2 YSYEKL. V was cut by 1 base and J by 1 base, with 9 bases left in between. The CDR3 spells CASSQGGGRTDTQYF. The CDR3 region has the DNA TGCGCCAGCAGCCAAGGGGGCGGCCGCACAGATACGCAGTATTTT.

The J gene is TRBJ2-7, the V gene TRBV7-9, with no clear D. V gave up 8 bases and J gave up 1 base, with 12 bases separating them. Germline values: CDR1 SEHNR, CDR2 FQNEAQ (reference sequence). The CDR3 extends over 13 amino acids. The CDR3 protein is CASQEVQSYEQYF. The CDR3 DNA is TGTGCCAGCCAGGAAGTTCAGTCCTACGAGCAGTACTTC.

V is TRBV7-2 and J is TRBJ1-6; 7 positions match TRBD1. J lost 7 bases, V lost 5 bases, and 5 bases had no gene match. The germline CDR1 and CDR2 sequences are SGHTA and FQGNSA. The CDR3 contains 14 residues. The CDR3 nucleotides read TGTGCCAGCAGCACAGGGGTTGGGAATTCACCCCTCCACTTT. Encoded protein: CASSTGVGNSPLHF.

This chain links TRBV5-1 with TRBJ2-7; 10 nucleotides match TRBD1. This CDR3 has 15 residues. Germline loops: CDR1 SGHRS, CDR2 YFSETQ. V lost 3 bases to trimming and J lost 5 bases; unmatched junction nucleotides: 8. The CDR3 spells CASSSSGTGEDEQYF. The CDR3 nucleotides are TGCGCCAGCAGCTCTTCCGGGACAGGGGAAGACGAGCAGTACTTC.

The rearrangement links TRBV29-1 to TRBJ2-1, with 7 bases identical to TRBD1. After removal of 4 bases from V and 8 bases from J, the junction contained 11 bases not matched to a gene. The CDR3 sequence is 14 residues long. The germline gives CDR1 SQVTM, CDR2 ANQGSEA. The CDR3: CSVVLRQGGYEQFF. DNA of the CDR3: TGCAGCGTTGTTTTAAGACAGGGTGGATATGAGCAGTTCTTC.

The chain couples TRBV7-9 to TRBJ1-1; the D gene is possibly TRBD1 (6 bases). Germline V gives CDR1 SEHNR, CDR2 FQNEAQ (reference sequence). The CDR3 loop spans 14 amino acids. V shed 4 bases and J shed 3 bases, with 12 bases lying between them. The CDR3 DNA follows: TGTGCCAGCAGCTCACAGGGTCTGTACACTGAAGCTTTCTTT. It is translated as CASSSQGLYTEAFF.

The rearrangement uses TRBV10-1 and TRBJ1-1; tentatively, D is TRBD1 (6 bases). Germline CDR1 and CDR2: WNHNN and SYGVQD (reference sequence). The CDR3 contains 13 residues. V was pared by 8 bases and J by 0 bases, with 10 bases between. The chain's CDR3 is CASQGTMNTEAFF. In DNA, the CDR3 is TGCGCCAGCCAAGGGACAATGAACACTGAAGCTTTCTTT.

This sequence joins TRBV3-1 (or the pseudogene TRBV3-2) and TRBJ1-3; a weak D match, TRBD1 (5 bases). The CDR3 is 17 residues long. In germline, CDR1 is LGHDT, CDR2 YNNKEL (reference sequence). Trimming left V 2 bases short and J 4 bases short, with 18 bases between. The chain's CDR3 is CASSQRTTGGKGNTIYF. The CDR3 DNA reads TGTGCCAGCAGCCAAAGAACGACTGGGGGGAAAGGAAACACCATATATTTT.

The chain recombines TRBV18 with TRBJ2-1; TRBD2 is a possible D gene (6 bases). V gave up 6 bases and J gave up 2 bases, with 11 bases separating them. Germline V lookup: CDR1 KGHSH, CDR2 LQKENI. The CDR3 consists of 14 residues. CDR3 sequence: CASSRDFAYNEQFF. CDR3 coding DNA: TGTGCCAGCTCCCGGGACTTTGCCTACAATGAGCAGTTCTTC.

DNA of the CDR3: TGTGCCAGCAGTATTACAGGGGAAGGATTCAATGAGCAGTTCTTC. Translated: CASSITGEGFNEQFF. The rearrangement uses TRBV6-5 and TRBJ2-1; 7 positions agree with TRBD1. The CDR3 has 15 residues. Looked up from germline, CDR1 is MNHEY and CDR2 is SVGAGI. The V gene end was trimmed by 5 bases and the J gene end by 6 bases; junction bases not matched to a gene: 10.

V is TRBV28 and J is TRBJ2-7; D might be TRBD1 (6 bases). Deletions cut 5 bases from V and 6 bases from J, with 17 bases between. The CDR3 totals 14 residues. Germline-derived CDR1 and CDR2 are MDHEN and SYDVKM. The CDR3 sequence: CASSVPGTYLEQYF. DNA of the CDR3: TGTGCCAGCAGTGTACCCGGGACATATCTCGAGCAGTACTTC.

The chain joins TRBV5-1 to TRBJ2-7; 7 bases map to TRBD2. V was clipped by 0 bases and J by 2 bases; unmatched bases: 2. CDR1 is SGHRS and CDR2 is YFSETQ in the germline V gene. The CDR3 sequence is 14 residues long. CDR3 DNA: TGCGCCAGCAGCTTGGGGGGGGGACCCTACGAGCAGTACTTC. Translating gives CASSLGGGPYEQYF.

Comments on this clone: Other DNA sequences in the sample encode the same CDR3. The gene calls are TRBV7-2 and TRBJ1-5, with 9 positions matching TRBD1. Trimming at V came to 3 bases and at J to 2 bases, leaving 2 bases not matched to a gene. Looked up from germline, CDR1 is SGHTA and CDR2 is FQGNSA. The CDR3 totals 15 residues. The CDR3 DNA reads TGTGCCAGCAGCTTGGACAGGGGCGGCAATCAGCCCCAGCATTTT. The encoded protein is CASSLDRGGNQPQHF.

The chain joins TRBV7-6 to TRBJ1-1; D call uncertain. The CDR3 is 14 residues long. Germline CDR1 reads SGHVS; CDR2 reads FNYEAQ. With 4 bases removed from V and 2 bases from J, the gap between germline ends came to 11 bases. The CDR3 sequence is CASSSGEINTEAFF. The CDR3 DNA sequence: TGTGCCAGCAGCTCCGGAGAGATTAACACTGAAGCTTTCTTT.

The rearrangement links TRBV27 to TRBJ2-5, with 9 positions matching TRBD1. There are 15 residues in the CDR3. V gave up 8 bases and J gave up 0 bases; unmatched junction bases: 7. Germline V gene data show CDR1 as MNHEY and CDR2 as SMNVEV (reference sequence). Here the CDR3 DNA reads TGTGCCAGCGCACGCGGGACAGGGTACCAAGAGACCCAGTACTTC. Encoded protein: CASARGTGYQETQYF.

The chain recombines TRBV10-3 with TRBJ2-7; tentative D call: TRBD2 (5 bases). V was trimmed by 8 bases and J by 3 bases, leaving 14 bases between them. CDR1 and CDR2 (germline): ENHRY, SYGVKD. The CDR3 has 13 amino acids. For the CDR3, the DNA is TGTGCCATCTCAGTCTCCGGGGTCTACGAGCAGTACTTC. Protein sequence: CAISVSGVYEQYF.

CDR3 sequence (DNA): TGCGCCAGCAGCTTGCGGCCGGGACAGGGCGCCGGGGAGCTGTTTTTT. Encoded protein: CASSLRPGQGAGELFF. J is TRBJ2-2 and V is TRBV5-1; 9 bases map to TRBD1. Trimming cost V 1 base and J 6 bases; bases outside gene matches: 7. In germline, CDR1 is SGHRS, CDR2 YFSETQ. The CDR3 totals 16 residues. Based on the CDR3 plus reference TRBV5-1 and TRBJ2-2, the full variable domain is KAGVTQTPRYLIKTRGQQVTLSCSPISGHRSVSWYQQTPGQGLQFLFEYFSETQRNKGNFPGRFSGRQFSNSRSEMNVSTLELGDSALYLCASSLRPGQGAGELFFGEGSRLTVL.

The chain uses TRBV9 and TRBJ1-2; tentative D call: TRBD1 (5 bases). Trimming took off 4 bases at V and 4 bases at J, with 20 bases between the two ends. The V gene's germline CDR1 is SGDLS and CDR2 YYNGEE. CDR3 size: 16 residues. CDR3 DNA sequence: TGTGCCAGCAGCCCCCCCCCACCAGGGTTCCGCTATGGCTACACCTTC. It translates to CASSPPPPGFRYGYTF.

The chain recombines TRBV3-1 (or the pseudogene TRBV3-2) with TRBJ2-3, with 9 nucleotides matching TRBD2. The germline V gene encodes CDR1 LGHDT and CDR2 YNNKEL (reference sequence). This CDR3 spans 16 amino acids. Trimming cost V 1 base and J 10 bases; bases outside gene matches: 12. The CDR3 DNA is TGTGCCAGCAGCCAAGGGGGACGACTAGCGGAGAATCCGCAGTATTTT. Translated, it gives CASSQGGRLAENPQYF.

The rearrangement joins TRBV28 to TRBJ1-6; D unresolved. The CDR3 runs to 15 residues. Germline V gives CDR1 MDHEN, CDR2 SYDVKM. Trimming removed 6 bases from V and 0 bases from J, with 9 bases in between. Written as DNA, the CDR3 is TGTGCCAGCAGCCTACAGAGCTCCTATAATTCACCCCTCCACTTT. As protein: CASSLQSSYNSPLHF.

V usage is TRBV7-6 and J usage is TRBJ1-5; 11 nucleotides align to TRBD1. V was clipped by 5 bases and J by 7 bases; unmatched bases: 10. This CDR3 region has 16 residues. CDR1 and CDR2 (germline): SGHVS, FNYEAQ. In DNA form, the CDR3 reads TGTGCCAGCAGCAACGGACAGGGGGCTTTAGGGCAGCCCCAGCATTTT. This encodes CASSNGQGALGQPQHF.

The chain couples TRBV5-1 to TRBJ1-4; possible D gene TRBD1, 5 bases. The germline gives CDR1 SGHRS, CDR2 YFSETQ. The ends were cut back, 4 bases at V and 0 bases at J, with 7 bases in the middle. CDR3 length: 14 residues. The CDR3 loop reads CASSRDSTNEKLFF. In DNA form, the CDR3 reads TGCGCCAGCAGCCGGGACTCAACTAATGAAAAACTGTTTTTT.

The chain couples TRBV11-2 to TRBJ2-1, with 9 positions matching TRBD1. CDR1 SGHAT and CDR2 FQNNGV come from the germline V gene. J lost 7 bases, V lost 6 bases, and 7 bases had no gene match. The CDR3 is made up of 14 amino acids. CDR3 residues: CASRNRDRENEQFF. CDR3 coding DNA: TGTGCCAGCAGAAACCGGGACAGGGAGAATGAGCAGTTCTTC.

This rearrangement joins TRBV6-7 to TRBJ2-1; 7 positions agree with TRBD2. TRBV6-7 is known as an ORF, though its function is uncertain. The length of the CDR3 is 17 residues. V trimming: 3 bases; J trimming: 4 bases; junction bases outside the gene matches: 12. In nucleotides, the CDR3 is TGTGCCAGCAGTTATGCGCGGGATGCCGGGGGGTACAATGAGCAGTTCTTC. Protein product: CASSYARDAGGYNEQFF.

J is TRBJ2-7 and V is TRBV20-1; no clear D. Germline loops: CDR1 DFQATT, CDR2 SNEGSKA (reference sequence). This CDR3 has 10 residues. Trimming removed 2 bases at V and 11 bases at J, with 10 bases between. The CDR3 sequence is CSARLVSEYF. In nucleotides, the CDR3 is TGCAGTGCTAGACTCGTGTCGGAGTACTTC.

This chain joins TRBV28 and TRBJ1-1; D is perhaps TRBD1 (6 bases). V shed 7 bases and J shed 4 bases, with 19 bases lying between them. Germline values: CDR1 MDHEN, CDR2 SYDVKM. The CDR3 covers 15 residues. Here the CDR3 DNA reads TGTGCCAGCACCATAAGGGGGTATGGGGGCACTGAAGCTTTCTTT. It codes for CASTIRGYGGTEAFF.

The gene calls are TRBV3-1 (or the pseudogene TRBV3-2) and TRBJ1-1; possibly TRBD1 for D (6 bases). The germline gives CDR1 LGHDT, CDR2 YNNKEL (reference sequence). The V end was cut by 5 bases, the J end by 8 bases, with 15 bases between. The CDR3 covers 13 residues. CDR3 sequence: CASSAKGGAEAFF. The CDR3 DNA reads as TGTGCCAGCAGCGCCAAGGGGGGGGCCGAAGCTTTCTTT.

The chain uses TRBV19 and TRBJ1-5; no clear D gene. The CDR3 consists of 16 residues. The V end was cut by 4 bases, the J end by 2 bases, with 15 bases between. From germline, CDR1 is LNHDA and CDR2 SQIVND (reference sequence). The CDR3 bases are TGTGCCAGTAGTACCTCCGAGGGAATCGGCAATCAGCCCCAGCATTTT. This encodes CASSTSEGIGNQPQHF.